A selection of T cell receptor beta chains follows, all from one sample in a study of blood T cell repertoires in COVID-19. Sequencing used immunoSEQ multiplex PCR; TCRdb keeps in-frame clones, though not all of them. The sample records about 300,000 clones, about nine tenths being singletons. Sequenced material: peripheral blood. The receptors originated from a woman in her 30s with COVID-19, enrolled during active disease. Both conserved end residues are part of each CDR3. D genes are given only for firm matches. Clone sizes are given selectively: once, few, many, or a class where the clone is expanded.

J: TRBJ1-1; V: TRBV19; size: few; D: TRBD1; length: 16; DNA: TGTGCCAGTACCTTATTAGGACAGGCTTCGAACACTGAAGCTTTCTTT; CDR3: CASTLLGQASNTEAFF
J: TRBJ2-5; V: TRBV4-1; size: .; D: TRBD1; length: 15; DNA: TGCGCCAGCAGCCAAGGGGGGACAGGGGCAGAGACCCAGTACTTC; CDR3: CASSQGGTGAETQYF
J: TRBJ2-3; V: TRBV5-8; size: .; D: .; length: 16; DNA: TGTGCCAGCAGCTTGAGGCCGACAGTTAGCACAGATACGCAGTATTTT; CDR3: CASSLRPTVSTDTQYF
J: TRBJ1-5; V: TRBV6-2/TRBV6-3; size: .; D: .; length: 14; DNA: TGTGCCAGCAGTTACGGCGGGAGCAATCAGCCCCAGCATTTT; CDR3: CASSYGGSNQPQHF
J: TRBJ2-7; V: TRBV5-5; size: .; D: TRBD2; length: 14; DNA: TGTGCCAGCAGCCGGGGACTAGCGGGGTTCGAGCAGTACTTC; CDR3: CASSRGLAGFEQYF
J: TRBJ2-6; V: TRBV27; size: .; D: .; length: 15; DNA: TGTGCCAGCAGTTTAGGACAGTCTGGGGCCAACGTCCTGACTTTC; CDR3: CASSLGQSGANVLTF
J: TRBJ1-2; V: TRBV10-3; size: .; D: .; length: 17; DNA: TGTGCCATCAGTGAGCCCCTAACGGGGTTGGAGAACTATGGCTACACCTTC; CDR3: CAISEPLTGLENYGYTF
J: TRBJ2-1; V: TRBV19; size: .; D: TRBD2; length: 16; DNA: TGTGCCAGTAGTATCCTGACTAGCGGGGGGGCGGATGAGCAGTTCTTC; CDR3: CASSILTSGGADEQFF
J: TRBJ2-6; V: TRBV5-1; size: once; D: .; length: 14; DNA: TGCGCCAGCAGCAAAACGGCTGGGGCCAACGTCCTGACTTTC; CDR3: CASSKTAGANVLTF
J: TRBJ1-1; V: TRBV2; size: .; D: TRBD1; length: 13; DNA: TGTGCCAGCAGCGACAGGGTGAACACTGAAGCTTTCTTT; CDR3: CASSDRVNTEAFF
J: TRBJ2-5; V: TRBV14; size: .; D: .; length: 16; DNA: TGTGCCAGCAGCCAAGATCGAAGAGGGGGCCAAGAGACCCAGTACTTC; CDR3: CASSQDRRGGQETQYF
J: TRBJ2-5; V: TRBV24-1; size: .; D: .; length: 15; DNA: TGTGCCACCAGTGATATTTCGACAGGTGGAGAGACCCAGTACTTC; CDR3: CATSDISTGGETQYF
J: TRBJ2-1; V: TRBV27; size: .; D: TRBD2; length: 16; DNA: TGTGCCAGCAGAGTTCTAGCGGGGGGGCTATATACTGAGCAGTTCTTC; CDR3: CASRVLAGGLYTEQFF
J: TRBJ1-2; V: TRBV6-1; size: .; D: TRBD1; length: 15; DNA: TGTGCCAGCAGTGAAGAGTGGGGGACAGGGTATGGCTACACCTTC; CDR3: CASSEEWGTGYGYTF
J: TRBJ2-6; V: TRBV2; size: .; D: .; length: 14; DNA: TGTGCCAGCAGTGATAGAGCCGGGGCCAACGTCCTGACTTTC; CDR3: CASSDRAGANVLTF
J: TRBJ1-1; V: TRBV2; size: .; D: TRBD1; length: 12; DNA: TGTGCCACAAGGACAGGGTCTACTGAAGCTTTCTTT; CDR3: CATRTGSTEAFF
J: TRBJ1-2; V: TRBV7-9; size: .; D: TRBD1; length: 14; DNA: TGTGCCAGCAGCTTGCTGGGACAGGGTGATGGCTACACCTTC; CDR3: CASSLLGQGDGYTF
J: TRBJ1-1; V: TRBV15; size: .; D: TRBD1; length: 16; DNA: TGTGCCACCAGCCCCCGGGACAGGGTCATGAACACTGAAGCTTTCTTT; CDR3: CATSPRDRVMNTEAFF
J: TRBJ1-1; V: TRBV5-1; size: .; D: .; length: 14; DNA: TGCGCCAGCAGGCGGAGGGGCTCGGACACTGAAGCTTTCTTT; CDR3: CASRRRGSDTEAFF
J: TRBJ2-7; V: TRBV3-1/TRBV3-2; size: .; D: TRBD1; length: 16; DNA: TGTGCCAGCAGCCAAACCCCCCACAGGGGGCACTACGAGCAGTACTTC; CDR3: CASSQTPHRGHYEQYF
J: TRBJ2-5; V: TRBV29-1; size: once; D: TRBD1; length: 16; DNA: TGCAGCGTTGAAGAGGGTGGACAGGGGGTCAGAAAGACCCAGTACTTC; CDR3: CSVEEGGQGVRKTQYF
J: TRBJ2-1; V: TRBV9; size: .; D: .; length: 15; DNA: TGTGCCAGCAGCGTGGACGACAGGTGGAACAATGAGCAGTTCTTC; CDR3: CASSVDDRWNNEQFF
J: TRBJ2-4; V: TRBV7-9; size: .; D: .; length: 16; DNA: TGTGCCAGCAGCTTAGTAGATCCCGGGGCCAAAAACATTCAGTACTTC; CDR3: CASSLVDPGAKNIQYF
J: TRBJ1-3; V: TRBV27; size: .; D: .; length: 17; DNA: TGTGCCAGCAGAGGGGTCGCAGTTTCTTTCTCTGGAAACACCATATATTTT; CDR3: CASRGVAVSFSGNTIYF
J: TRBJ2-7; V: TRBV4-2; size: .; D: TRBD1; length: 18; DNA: TGTGCCAGCAGCCAAGACTTTCTCTCACAGGGGGCCCTCCACGAGCAGTACTTC; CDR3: CASSQDFLSQGALHEQYF
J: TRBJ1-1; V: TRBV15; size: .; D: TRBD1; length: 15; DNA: TGTGCCACCAGCAGGACAGGGGGGTTGAACACTGAAGCTTTCTTT; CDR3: CATSRTGGLNTEAFF
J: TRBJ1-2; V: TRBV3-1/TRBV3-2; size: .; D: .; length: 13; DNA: TGTGCCAGCAGCCAAGTAGGTGGTTTATCGGGAACCTTC; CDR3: CASSQVGGLSGTF